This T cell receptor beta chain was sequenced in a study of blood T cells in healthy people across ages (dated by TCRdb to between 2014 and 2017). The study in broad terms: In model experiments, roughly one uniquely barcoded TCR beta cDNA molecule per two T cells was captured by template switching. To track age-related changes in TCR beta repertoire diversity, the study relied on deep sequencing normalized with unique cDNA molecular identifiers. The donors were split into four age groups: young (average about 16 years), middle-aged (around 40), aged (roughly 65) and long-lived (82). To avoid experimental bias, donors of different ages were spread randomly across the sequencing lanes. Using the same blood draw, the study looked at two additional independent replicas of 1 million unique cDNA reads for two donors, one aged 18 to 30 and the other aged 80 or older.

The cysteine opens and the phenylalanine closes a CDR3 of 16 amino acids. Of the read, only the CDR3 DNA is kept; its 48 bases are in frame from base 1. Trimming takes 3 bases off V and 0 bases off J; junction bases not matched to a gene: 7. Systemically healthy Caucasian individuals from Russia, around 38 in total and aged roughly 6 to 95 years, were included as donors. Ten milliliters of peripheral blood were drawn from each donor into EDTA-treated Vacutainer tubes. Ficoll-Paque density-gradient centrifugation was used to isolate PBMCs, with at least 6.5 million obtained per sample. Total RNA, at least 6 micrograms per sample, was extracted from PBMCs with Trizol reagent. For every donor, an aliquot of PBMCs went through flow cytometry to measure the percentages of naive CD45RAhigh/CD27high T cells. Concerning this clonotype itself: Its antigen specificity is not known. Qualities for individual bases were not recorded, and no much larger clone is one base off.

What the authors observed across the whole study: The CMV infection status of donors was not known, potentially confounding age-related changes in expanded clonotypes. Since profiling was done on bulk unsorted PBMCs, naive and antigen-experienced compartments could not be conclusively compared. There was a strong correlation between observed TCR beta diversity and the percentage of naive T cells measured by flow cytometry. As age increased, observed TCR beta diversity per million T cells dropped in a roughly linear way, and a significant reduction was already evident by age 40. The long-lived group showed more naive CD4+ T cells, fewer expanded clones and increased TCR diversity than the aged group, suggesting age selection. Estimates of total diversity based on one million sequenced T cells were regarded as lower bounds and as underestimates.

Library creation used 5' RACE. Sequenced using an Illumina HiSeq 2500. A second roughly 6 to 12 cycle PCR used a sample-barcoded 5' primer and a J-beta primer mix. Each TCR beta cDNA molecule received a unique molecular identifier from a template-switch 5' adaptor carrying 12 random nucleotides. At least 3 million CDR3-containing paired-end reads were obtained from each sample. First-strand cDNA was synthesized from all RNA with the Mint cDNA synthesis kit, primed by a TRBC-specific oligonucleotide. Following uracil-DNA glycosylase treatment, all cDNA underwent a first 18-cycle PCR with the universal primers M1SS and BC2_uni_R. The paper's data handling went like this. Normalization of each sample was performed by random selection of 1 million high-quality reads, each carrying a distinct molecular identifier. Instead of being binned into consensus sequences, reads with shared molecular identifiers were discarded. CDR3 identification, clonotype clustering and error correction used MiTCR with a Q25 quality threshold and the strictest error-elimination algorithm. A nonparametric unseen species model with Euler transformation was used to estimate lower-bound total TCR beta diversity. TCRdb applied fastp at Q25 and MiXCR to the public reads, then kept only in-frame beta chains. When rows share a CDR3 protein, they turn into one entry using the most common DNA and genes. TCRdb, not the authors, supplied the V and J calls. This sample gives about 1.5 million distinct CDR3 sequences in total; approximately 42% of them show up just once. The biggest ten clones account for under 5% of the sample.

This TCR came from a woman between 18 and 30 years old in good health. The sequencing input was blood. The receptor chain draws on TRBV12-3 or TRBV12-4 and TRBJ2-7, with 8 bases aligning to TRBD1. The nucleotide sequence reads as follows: TGTGCCAGCAGTTTTGGGTTCGGGACAGGCTCCTACGAGCAGTACTTC. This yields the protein CASSFGFGTGSYEQYF.